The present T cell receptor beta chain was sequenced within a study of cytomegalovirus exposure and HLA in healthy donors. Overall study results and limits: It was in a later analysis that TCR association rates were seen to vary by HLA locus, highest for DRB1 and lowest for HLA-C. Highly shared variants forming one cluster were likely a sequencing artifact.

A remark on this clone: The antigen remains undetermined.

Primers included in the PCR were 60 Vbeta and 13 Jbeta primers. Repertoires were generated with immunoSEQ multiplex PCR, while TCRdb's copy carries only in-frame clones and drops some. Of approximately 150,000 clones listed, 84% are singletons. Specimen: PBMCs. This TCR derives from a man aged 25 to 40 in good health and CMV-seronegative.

The CDR3 DNA follows: TGCGCCAGCAGCGCGGACAGCACAGCAACGCAGTATTTT. This encodes CASSADSTATQYF. The gene calls are TRBV5-1 and TRBJ2-3; a weak D match, TRBD1 (6 bases). This CDR3 is 13 amino acids long. Looked up from germline, CDR1 is SGHRS and CDR2 is YFSETQ. The V end lost 4 bases, the J end lost 9 bases, and 15 bases lay between the germline ends.